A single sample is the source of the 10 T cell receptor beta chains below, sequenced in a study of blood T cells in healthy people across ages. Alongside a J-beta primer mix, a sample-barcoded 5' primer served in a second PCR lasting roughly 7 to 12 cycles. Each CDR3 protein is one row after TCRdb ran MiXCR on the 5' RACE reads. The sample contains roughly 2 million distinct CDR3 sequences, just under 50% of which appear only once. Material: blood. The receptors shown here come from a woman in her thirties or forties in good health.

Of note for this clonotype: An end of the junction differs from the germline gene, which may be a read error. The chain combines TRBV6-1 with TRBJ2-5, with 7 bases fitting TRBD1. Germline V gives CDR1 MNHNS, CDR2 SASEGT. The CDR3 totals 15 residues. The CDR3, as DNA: TGTGCCGGCAGTGTCTCCGGGACAGCCCAAGAGACCCAGTACTTC. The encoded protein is CAGSVSGTAQETQYF.

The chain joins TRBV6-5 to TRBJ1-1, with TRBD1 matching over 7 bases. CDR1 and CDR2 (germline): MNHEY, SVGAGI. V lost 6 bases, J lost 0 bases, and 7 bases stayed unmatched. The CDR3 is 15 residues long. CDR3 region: CASRAGGYLNTEAFF. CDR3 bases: TGTGCCAGCAGGGCAGGGGGTTACCTGAACACTGAAGCTTTCTTT.

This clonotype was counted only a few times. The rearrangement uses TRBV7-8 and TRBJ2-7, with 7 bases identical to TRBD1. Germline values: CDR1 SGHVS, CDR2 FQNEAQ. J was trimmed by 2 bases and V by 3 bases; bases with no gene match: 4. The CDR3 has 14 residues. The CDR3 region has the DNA TGTGCCAGCAGCTTCGGGACAGTGCCCTACGAGCAGTACTTC. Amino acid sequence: CASSFGTVPYEQYF.

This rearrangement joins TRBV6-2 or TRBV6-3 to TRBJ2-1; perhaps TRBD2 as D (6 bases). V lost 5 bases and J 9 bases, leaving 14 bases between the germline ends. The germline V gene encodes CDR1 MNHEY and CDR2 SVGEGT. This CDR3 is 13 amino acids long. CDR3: CASSVYSGSEQFF. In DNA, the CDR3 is TGTGCCAGCAGTGTGTATTCCGGGAGTGAGCAGTTCTTC.

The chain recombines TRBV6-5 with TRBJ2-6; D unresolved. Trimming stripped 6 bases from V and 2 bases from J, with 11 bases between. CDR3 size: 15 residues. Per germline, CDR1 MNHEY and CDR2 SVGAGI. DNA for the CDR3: TGTGCCAGCAGAAACACAGTGACTGGGGCCAACGTCCTGACTTTC. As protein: CASRNTVTGANVLTF.

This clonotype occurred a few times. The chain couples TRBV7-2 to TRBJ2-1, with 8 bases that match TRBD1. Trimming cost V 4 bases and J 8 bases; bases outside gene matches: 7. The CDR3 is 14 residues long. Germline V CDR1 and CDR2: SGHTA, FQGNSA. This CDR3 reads CASSSRQGWDEQFF. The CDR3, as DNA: TGTGCCAGCAGCTCACGACAGGGGTGGGATGAGCAGTTCTTC. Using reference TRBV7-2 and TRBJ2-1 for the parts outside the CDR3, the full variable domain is GAGVSQSPSNKVTEKGKDVELRCDPISGHTALYWYRQSLGQGLEFLIYFQGNSAPDKSGLPSDRFSAERTGGSVSTLTIQRTQQEDSAVYLCASSSRQGWDEQFFGPGTRLTVL.

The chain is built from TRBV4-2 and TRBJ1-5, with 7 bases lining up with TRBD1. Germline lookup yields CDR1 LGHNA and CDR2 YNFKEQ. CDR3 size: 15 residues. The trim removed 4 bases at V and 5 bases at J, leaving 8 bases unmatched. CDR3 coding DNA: TGTGCCAGCAGCCCGGACGGGACAGATGATCAGCCCCAGCATTTT. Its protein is CASSPDGTDDQPQHF.

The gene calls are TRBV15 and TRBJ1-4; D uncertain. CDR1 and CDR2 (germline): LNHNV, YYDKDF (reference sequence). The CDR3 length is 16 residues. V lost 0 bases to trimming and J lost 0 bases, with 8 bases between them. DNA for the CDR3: TGTGCCACCAGCAGAGATCGCGGGACAACTAATGAAAAACTGTTTTTT. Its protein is CATSRDRGTTNEKLFF.

CDR3 sequence (DNA): TGTGCCAGCAGCCCACCCTGGGACGTTTATGGCTACACCTTC. Amino acid sequence: CASSPPWDVYGYTF. The rearrangement uses TRBV7-2 and TRBJ1-2; TRBD1 is a possible D gene (5 bases). V shed 5 bases and J shed 5 bases, with 15 bases lying between them. CDR1 is SGHTA and CDR2 is FQGNSA in the germline V gene. This CDR3 has 14 residues.

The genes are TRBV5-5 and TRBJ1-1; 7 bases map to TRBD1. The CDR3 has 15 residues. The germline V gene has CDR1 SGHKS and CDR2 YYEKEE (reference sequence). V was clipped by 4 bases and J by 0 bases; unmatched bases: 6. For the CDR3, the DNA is TGTGCCAGCAGCCCGCGGGACAGATTGAACACTGAAGCTTTCTTT. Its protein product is CASSPRDRLNTEAFF.